The rows below give T cell receptor beta chains drawn from one sample of a study of blood T cell repertoires in COVID-19. Profiled with immunoSEQ multiplex PCR; TCRdb holds only in-frame clones, not every one. The sample contains around 300,000 clones, roughly 84% of which appear only once. Input material: peripheral blood. These receptors originate from a man aged 50 or older with active or convalescent COVID-19. Each CDR3 is given with its conserved first and last residue. D genes are given only for firm matches. Clone sizes are given selectively: once, few, many, or a class where the clone is expanded.

v_call	clone_size	j_call	d_call	cdr3_aa	cdr3_nt
TRBV4-3	NA	TRBJ2-2	TRBD1	CASRGTAYTGELFF	TGCGCCAGCAGAGGGACAGCCTACACCGGGGAGCTGTTTTTT
TRBV2	NA	TRBJ2-1	TRBD1	CASRETGDNEQFF	TGTGCCAGCAGAGAGACAGGGGACAATGAGCAGTTCTTC
TRBV2	NA	TRBJ1-5	NA	CASQIEAQPQHF	TGTGCCAGCCAAATCGAGGCTCAGCCCCAGCATTTT
TRBV5-1	few	TRBJ1-1	NA	CASSLGGDANTEAFF	TGCGCCAGCAGCTTGGGCGGAGACGCGAACACTGAAGCTTTCTTT
TRBV28	once	TRBJ1-2	TRBD1	CASRRIHAGGGLYGYTF	TGTGCCAGCAGACGCATCCACGCAGGGGGAGGACTCTATGGCTACACCTTC
TRBV5-1	NA	TRBJ1-5	NA	CASSPGNLNQPQHF	TGCGCCAGCAGCCCCGGGAACCTAAATCAGCCCCAGCATTTT
TRBV30	NA	TRBJ1-5	NA	CAWTGSGAVQHF	TGTGCCTGGACGGGGTCAGGGGCCGTCCAGCATTTT
TRBV28	NA	TRBJ1-5	NA	CASSFFQGKPQHF	TGTGCCAGCAGTTTTTTCCAGGGGAAGCCCCAGCATTTT
TRBV6-2/TRBV6-3	NA	TRBJ2-1	TRBD1	CASSYAAGGYNEQFF	TGTGCCAGCAGTTACGCGGCAGGGGGTTACAATGAGCAGTTCTTC
TRBV5-1	NA	TRBJ2-7	TRBD1	CASSLAGDRIPYEQYF	TGCGCCAGCAGCTTGGCCGGGGACAGGATTCCCTACGAGCAGTACTTC
TRBV5-1	NA	TRBJ2-5	NA	CASSLVSRDGETQYF	TGCGCCAGCAGCTTGGTGTCCCGGGATGGAGAGACCCAGTACTTC
TRBV7-8	NA	TRBJ2-5	NA	CASSGRGALGETQYF	TGTGCCAGCAGCGGCCGGGGGGCGCTCGGAGAGACCCAGTACTTC
TRBV30	NA	TRBJ1-1	TRBD1	CAWSVRVVGHRGMYTEAFF	TGTGCCTGGAGTGTACGGGTGGTGGGGCACAGGGGCATGTACACTGAAGCTTTCTTT
TRBV6-2/TRBV6-3	once	TRBJ2-5	TRBD1	CASSSPGTDFEETQYF	TGTGCCAGCAGTAGCCCCGGGACAGACTTTGAAGAGACCCAGTACTTC
TRBV2	once	TRBJ1-5	NA	CASSEVRGDQPQHF	TGTGCCAGCAGTGAAGTCCGGGGGGACCAGCCCCAGCATTTT
TRBV28	NA	TRBJ1-1	NA	CASSLLNFAGEAFF	TGTGCCAGCAGCCTCTTAAATTTCGCCGGTGAAGCTTTCTTT
TRBV19	once	TRBJ2-3	TRBD2	CASRPGGLAGDTDTQYF	TGTGCCAGTAGACCCGGCGGCCTAGCGGGAGACACAGATACGCAGTATTTT
TRBV6-1	once	TRBJ1-5	NA	CASSESLHYSNQPQHF	TGTGCCAGCAGTGAAAGCCTACACTATAGCAATCAGCCCCAGCATTTT
TRBV11-1	NA	TRBJ2-2	TRBD1	CASSLAGTDNTGELFF	TGTGCCAGCAGCTTAGCCGGGACAGACAACACCGGGGAGCTGTTTTTT
TRBV2	NA	TRBJ2-3	NA	CAGSGGRTDTQYF	TGTGCCGGTTCAGGGGGGCGCACAGATACGCAGTATTTT
TRBV27	NA	TRBJ2-5	TRBD2	CASRRLAAQETQYF	TGTGCCAGCAGGCGACTAGCGGCTCAAGAGACCCAGTACTTC
TRBV2	NA	TRBJ2-7	NA	CASSRQWSSYEQYF	TGTGCCAGCAGCCGACAGTGGAGCTCCTACGAGCAGTACTTC
TRBV12-3/TRBV12-4	NA	TRBJ1-4	NA	CASSLDRVGLFF	TGTGCCAGCAGTTTAGACAGGGTTGGACTGTTTTTT
TRBV5-1	NA	TRBJ2-3	TRBD1	CASSWDRISTDTQYF	TGCGCCAGCAGCTGGGACAGGATTAGCACAGATACGCAGTATTTT
TRBV19	NA	TRBJ1-5	NA	CASSISAGSNQPQHF	TGTGCCAGTAGTATATCGGCGGGGAGCAATCAGCCCCAGCATTTT
TRBV2	NA	TRBJ2-7	TRBD2	CASGLAGDYEQYF	TGTGCCAGCGGACTAGCGGGGGACTACGAGCAGTACTTC
TRBV5-4	once	TRBJ2-1	TRBD2	CASSLELAGEGRGEQFF	TGTGCCAGCAGCTTGGAATTGGCGGGAGAAGGAAGGGGTGAGCAGTTCTTC
TRBV5-1	NA	TRBJ2-3	NA	CASSLAEPSTDTQYF	TGCGCCAGCAGCTTGGCCGAGCCCAGCACAGATACGCAGTATTTT
TRBV7-6	NA	TRBJ2-7	NA	CASSLTAGDWNEQYF	TGTGCCAGCAGCCTAACTGCAGGGGATTGGAACGAGCAGTACTTC
TRBV18	NA	TRBJ1-1	TRBD1	CASSPGGFMNTEAFF	TGTGCCAGCTCCCCAGGGGGGTTCATGAACACTGAAGCTTTCTTT
TRBV11-2	NA	TRBJ2-1	TRBD1	CASSLRGQDYNEQFF	TGTGCCAGCAGCTTGCGAGGACAGGACTACAATGAGCAGTTCTTC
TRBV19	NA	TRBJ1-4	NA	CASSIFSDEKLFF	TGTGCCAGTAGTATTTTCTCGGATGAAAAACTGTTTTTT
TRBV24-1	NA	TRBJ1-1	NA	CATSDDGSQLRRRAFF	TGTGCCACCAGTGACGACGGGTCTCAACTCAGGCGGAGGGCTTTCTTT
TRBV28	NA	TRBJ1-1	NA	CASSFGGPMNTEAFF	TGTGCCAGCAGTTTCGGGGGTCCCATGAACACTGAAGCTTTCTTT
TRBV28	NA	TRBJ2-2	NA	CASSFTGGGYTGELFF	TGTGCCAGCAGTTTCACAGGGGGAGGGTACACCGGGGAGCTGTTTTTT
TRBV29-1	NA	TRBJ2-2	NA	CSVDYPGGAGELFF	TGCAGCGTTGACTATCCCGGGGGTGCCGGGGAGCTGTTTTTT
TRBV28	NA	TRBJ2-7	NA	CASSPGTRVPTEQYF	TGTGCCAGCAGCCCAGGGACACGAGTTCCTACCGAGCAGTACTTC
TRBV9	NA	TRBJ1-4	TRBD1	CASSVFGTGINEKLFF	TGTGCCAGCAGCGTCTTCGGGACAGGCATTAATGAAAAACTGTTTTTT
TRBV9	NA	TRBJ1-2	NA	CASSHEAVYGYTF	TGTGCCAGCAGCCATGAGGCAGTCTATGGCTACACCTTC
TRBV10-1	NA	TRBJ2-6	TRBD1	CASSEPKDGTGKVPGANVLTF	TGCGCCAGCAGTGAGCCCAAGGACGGGACAGGTAAGGTCCCTGGGGCCAACGTCCTGACTTTC
TRBV30	NA	TRBJ2-2	NA	CAWSYSTGELFF	TGTGCCTGGAGCTATTCCACCGGGGAGCTGTTTTTT
TRBV6-4	NA	TRBJ1-5	NA	CASSQGYSNQPQHF	TGTGCCAGCAGTCAGGGGTATAGCAATCAGCCCCAGCATTTT
TRBV7-2	NA	TRBJ1-6	TRBD1	CASRYPGQGSESPLHF	TGTGCCAGCAGATACCCGGGACAGGGGTCGGAATCACCCCTCCACTTT
TRBV5-4	NA	TRBJ2-3	TRBD2	CATSGRGAHSGRREDTQYF	TGTGCCACCTCCGGGAGAGGGGCCCATAGCGGGAGAAGGGAAGATACGCAGTATTTT
TRBV2	NA	TRBJ1-3	NA	CASTDRPLENSGNTIYF	TGTGCCAGCACCGACAGGCCACTTGAGAACTCTGGAAACACCATATATTTT
TRBV5-1	NA	TRBJ2-1	NA	CASSLAGMGGNEQFF	TGCGCCAGCAGCTTGGCTGGGATGGGGGGCAATGAGCAGTTCTTC
TRBV6-5	once	TRBJ1-4	NA	CASSTGGRLNEKLFF	TGTGCCAGCAGTACCGGCGGGCGGCTTAATGAAAAACTGTTTTTT
TRBV3-1/TRBV3-2	once	TRBJ2-5	TRBD2	CASSRQLAETQYF	TGTGCCAGCAGCCGACAACTAGCGGAGACCCAGTACTTC
TRBV4-2	NA	TRBJ1-6	NA	CASSQVKDSQGSPLHF	TGTGCCAGCAGCCAAGTAAAAGACAGCCAGGGTTCACCCCTCCACTTT
TRBV3-1/TRBV3-2	NA	TRBJ1-4	NA	CASSQVLGVAEKLFF	TGTGCCAGCAGCCAAGTACTCGGGGTGGCCGAAAAACTGTTTTTT
TRBV9	NA	TRBJ2-5	TRBD1	CASSVSTGGRETQYF	TGTGCCAGCAGCGTCTCGACAGGGGGTCGGGAGACCCAGTACTTC
TRBV28	few	TRBJ1-1	NA	CASRIRGTEAFF	TGTGCCAGTAGGATCAGGGGCACTGAAGCTTTCTTT
TRBV5-1	NA	TRBJ1-1	TRBD1	CASSRGTVRTEAFF	TGCGCCAGCAGCCGTGGGACAGTGCGCACTGAAGCTTTCTTT
TRBV30	NA	TRBJ2-2	TRBD1	CAWSRDRGTNTGELFF	TGTGCCTGGAGTCGGGACAGGGGGACGAACACCGGGGAGCTGTTTTTT
TRBV30	NA	TRBJ2-3	TRBD2	CAWSAVRGDHITDTQYF	TGTGCCTGGAGTGCAGTCCGGGGGGACCATATCACAGATACGCAGTATTTT
TRBV5-5	NA	TRBJ2-2	NA	CASSLFFEGDTGELFF	TGTGCCAGCAGCTTGTTTTTCGAAGGGGACACCGGGGAGCTGTTTTTT
TRBV11-2	NA	TRBJ2-7	TRBD1	CASTGTGNVNEQYF	TGTGCCAGCACCGGGACAGGGAATGTGAACGAGCAGTACTTC